This TCR beta chain emerged from a study of blood T cell repertoires in COVID-19. This clone appeared once. The germline gives CDR1 SGHAT, CDR2 FQNNGV. Trimming removed 5 bases at V and 7 bases at J, with 17 bases between. CDR3 length: 15 amino acids. Sequencing used immunoSEQ multiplex PCR; TCRdb keeps in-frame clones, though not all of them. The sample includes 200,000 to 300,000 clones, 86% of them seen just once. Sequencing input: peripheral blood. The rearrangement uses TRBV11-2 and TRBJ2-2, with a possible D match to TRBD2 (6 bases). The receptor was derived from a man of 80 years or more with acute or convalescent COVID-19. DNA for the CDR3: TGTGCCAGCAGCAACCCACGAATGGGGGGCGGGGAGCTGTTTTTT. The encoded protein is CASSNPRMGGGELFF.